This T cell receptor beta chain was identified in a study of OX40 agonist ivuxolimab in advanced cancers. Clones were read by immunoSEQ multiplex PCR, and TCRdb kept only the in-frame ones, dropping some. This sample has some 58,000 clones, with roughly nine tenths found just once. This receptor was identified in an adult with an advanced solid tumor such as melanoma, head and neck, liver or kidney cancer. The sample was CD4+ or CD8+ T cells sorted from blood, taken in a trial of the OX40 agonist ivuxolimab.

The CDR3 is CASSRDRGSSGNTIYF. The CDR3 bases are TGTGCCAGCAGCCGGGACAGGGGATCGTCTGGAAACACCATATATTTT. The chain carries TRBV5-5 and TRBJ1-3; 10 bases line up with TRBD1. CDR3 length equals 16 residues. V was pared by 4 bases and J by 1 base, with 5 bases of the junction left unmatched. Germline V gene data show CDR1 as SGHKS and CDR2 as YYEKEE (reference sequence). The entire variable domain, with the rest obtained from reference TRBV5-5 and TRBJ1-3, is as follows: DAGVTQSPTHLIKTRGQQVTLRCSPISGHKSVSWYQQVLGQGPQFIFQYYEKEERGRGNFPDRFSARQFPNYSSELNVNALLLGDSALYLCASSRDRGSSGNTIYFGEGSWLTVV.